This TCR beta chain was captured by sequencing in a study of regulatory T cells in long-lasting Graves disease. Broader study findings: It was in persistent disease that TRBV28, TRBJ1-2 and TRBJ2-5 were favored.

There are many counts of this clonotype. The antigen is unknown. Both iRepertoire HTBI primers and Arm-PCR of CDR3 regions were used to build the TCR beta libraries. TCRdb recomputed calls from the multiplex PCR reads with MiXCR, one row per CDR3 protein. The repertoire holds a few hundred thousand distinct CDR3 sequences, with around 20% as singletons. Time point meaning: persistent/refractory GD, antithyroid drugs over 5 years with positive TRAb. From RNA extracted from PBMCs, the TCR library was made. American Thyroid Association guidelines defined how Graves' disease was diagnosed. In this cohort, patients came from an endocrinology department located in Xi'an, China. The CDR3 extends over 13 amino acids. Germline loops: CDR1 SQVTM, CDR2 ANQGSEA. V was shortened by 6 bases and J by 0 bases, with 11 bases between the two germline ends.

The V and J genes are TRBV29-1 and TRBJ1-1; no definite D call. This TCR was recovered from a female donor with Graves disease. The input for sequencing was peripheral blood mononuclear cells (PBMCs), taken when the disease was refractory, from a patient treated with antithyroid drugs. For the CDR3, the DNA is TGCAGCGTGGCTAGGGTCGTGAACACTGAAGCTTTCTTT. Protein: CSVARVVNTEAFF.